A single sample gave rise to the 18 T cell receptor beta chains below, sequenced in a study of shared clonotypes between healthy human individuals. Sequenced by immunoSEQ multiplex PCR; TCRdb stores in-frame clones only, minus some. The sample yields some 2 million clones, 85% to 95% seen once. Naive CD8 isolation took CD45RO-negative cells positively selected for CCR7 and excluded terminally differentiated effector memory CD45RA+ cells. Sample: naive CD8+ T cells sorted from blood. All receptors derive from a man between 18 and 29 years old in good health.

This chain links TRBV9 with TRBJ2-1; D may be TRBD2 (6 bases). The CDR3 has 14 amino acids. Germline V lookup: CDR1 SGDLS, CDR2 YYNGEE. The ends were cut back, 0 bases at V and 8 bases at J, with 12 bases in the middle. The CDR3 DNA reads TGTGCCAGCAGCGTAGAGCCGGGGGTTTATGAGCAGTTCTTC. Protein sequence: CASSVEPGVYEQFF.

CDR3 sequence: CASGQDTGELFF. For the CDR3, the DNA is TGTGCCTCCGGCCAGGACACCGGGGAGCTGTTTTTT. This chain joins TRBV6-5 and TRBJ2-2; D unclear. The germline V gene encodes CDR1 MNHEY and CDR2 SVGAGI. V was shortened by 11 bases and J by 3 bases, with 10 bases between the two germline ends. This CDR3 spans 12 amino acids.

The J gene is TRBJ2-2, the V gene TRBV5-6; D is unclear. Germline values: CDR1 SGHDT, CDR2 YYEEEE. V lost 5 bases, J lost 4 bases, and 12 bases lay in between. This CDR3 has 14 residues. The CDR3 loop is CASSSPPFTGELFF. CDR3 nucleotide sequence: TGTGCCAGCAGTTCCCCCCCATTCACCGGGGAGCTGTTTTTT.

The chain couples TRBV27 to TRBJ2-3; possible D gene TRBD1, 5 bases. Trimming removed 5 bases from V and 0 bases from J, with 12 bases in between. The CDR3 is 15 residues long. CDR1 and CDR2 (germline): MNHEY, SMNVEV (reference sequence). The CDR3 loop reads CASSARQSSTDTQYF. CDR3 coding DNA: TGTGCCAGCAGTGCAAGACAGTCTAGCACAGATACGCAGTATTTT.

In the case of this clone: Other DNA sequences in the sample encode the same CDR3. The chain recombines TRBV15 with TRBJ2-7; D is unresolved. This CDR3 contains 14 residues. Deletions cut 0 bases from V and 0 bases from J, with 6 bases between. Germline values: CDR1 LNHNV, CDR2 YYDKDF (reference sequence). For the CDR3, the DNA is TGTGCCACCAGCAGAGACACGAGCTCCTACGAGCAGTACTTC. Amino acid sequence: CATSRDTSSYEQYF.

The V gene is TRBV7-9, the J gene TRBJ2-7; D unresolved. This CDR3 has 16 residues. Trimming took off 5 bases at V and 2 bases at J, with 19 bases between the two ends. Germline V gene data show CDR1 as SEHNR and CDR2 as FQNEAQ (reference sequence). CDR3 bases: TGTGCCAGCAGCCCTGGCCAGTCGAGTGCCCCCTACGAGCAGTACTTC. Its protein product is CASSPGQSSAPYEQYF.

This clone has only one observation. The rearrangement joins TRBV7-2 to TRBJ2-7, with D perhaps TRBD2 (6 bases). CDR1 and CDR2 (germline): SGHTA, FQGNSA. Trimming removed 4 bases at V and 3 bases at J, with 16 bases between. The CDR3 contains 15 residues. The CDR3 here is CASSSQTSYGYEQYF. Here the CDR3 DNA reads TGTGCCAGCAGCTCCCAGACTAGTTACGGCTACGAGCAGTACTTC. Supplemented by reference TRBV7-2 and TRBJ2-7, the full variable domain reads GAGVSQSPSNKVTEKGKDVELRCDPISGHTALYWYRQSLGQGLEFLIYFQGNSAPDKSGLPSDRFSAERTGGSVSTLTIQRTQQEDSAVYLCASSSQTSYGYEQYFGPGTRLTVT.

In the case of this clone: Other DNA variants within this sample encode the same CDR3. The chain's CDR3 is CASSNSYEQYF. The DNA of the CDR3 is TGTGCCAGTAGTAACTCCTACGAGCAGTACTTC. This chain links TRBV19 with TRBJ2-7; unclear D gene. The CDR3 runs to 11 residues. Germline V gives CDR1 LNHDA, CDR2 SQIVND (reference sequence). Trimming took 4 bases from V and 0 from J, leaving 1 base between them.

A single count supports this clone. This chain joins TRBV2 and TRBJ1-2; D possibly corresponds to TRBD1 (5 bases). Trimming removed 0 bases at V and 5 bases at J, with 19 bases between. The CDR3 covers 17 residues. Germline V CDR1 and CDR2: SNHLY, FYNNEI. Here the CDR3 reads CASSEALSGLGRYGYTF. As DNA, the CDR3 is TGTGCCAGCAGTGAAGCGCTATCAGGGCTTGGGCGGTATGGCTACACCTTC.

The rearrangement joins TRBV2 to TRBJ2-5; D might be TRBD1 or TRBD2, each matching 5 bases. Germline CDR1 reads SNHLY; CDR2 reads FYNNEI. V gave up 4 bases and J gave up 5 bases, with 11 bases separating them. CDR3 length: 13 amino acids. DNA of the CDR3: TGTGCCAGCAGTGGGGACGTTCACGAGACCCAGTACTTC. The encoded protein is CASSGDVHETQYF.

To note about this clone: A read error may account for a junction end that differs from germline. The V and J genes are TRBV7-3 and TRBJ1-1; D gene uncertain. The CDR3 loop spans 14 amino acids. Germline CDR1 and CDR2: SGHTA and FQGTGA. CDR3 coding DNA: TGTGCCAGCAGCCTAACACCGGGGAGCACTGAAGCTTTCTTT. The encoded protein is CASSLTPGSTEAFF.

The V gene is TRBV27, the J gene TRBJ2-3, with 7 bases that match TRBD2. V lost 7 bases to trimming and J lost 2 bases; unmatched junction nucleotides: 9. Germline V lookup: CDR1 MNHEY, CDR2 SMNVEV (reference sequence). The CDR3 extends over 15 amino acids. In DNA form, the CDR3 reads TGTGCCAGCACCCTGAGTCTAGCGGCCACAGATACGCAGTATTTT. Its translation: CASTLSLAATDTQYF.

The rearrangement joins TRBV7-8 to TRBJ2-7; D may match TRBD1 or TRBD2 (6 bases each). Per germline, CDR1 SGHVS and CDR2 FQNEAQ. The CDR3 runs to 13 residues. Trimming removed 3 bases from V and 5 bases from J, with 11 bases in between. The CDR3 sequence: CASSFGRDNEQYF. The CDR3 nucleotides read TGTGCCAGCAGCTTCGGGCGGGACAACGAGCAGTACTTC. The full variable domain, with the rest looked up from reference TRBV7-8 and TRBJ2-7, is GAGVSQSPRYKVAKRGQDVALRCDPISGHVSLFWYQQALGQGPEFLTYFQNEAQLDKSGLPSDRFFAERPEGSVSTLKIQRTQQEDSAVYLCASSFGRDNEQYFGPGTRLTVT.

The count of this clone is one. The genes are TRBV30 and TRBJ1-3; D remains ambiguous. The CDR3 sequence is 16 residues long. Germline CDR1 GTSNPN, CDR2 SVGIG (reference sequence). V was cut by 1 base and J by 0 bases, with 13 bases left in between. Here the CDR3 DNA reads TGTGCCTGGAGTGCCGGACTGCCGAGCTCTGGAAACACCATATATTTT. This codes for CAWSAGLPSSGNTIYF.

V usage is TRBV10-1 and J usage is TRBJ2-2; D is unclear. The V and J ends lost 2 bases and 6 bases respectively, with 10 bases between them. Germline V gene sequence: CDR1 WNHNN, CDR2 SYGVQD (reference sequence). The CDR3 has 14 amino acids. The CDR3 loop is CASSEIPGPGELFF. CDR3 DNA: TGCGCCAGCAGTGAGATTCCCGGACCCGGGGAGCTGTTTTTT.

The rearrangement uses TRBV5-6 and TRBJ2-7; 8 bases fit TRBD1. The CDR3 has 13 residues. Germline V CDR1 and CDR2: SGHDT, YYEEEE. Trimming took 3 bases from V and 4 from J; bases not matched to a gene: 3. The CDR3 loop is CASSWGQVYEQYF. The CDR3 DNA reads TGTGCCAGCAGCTGGGGACAGGTTTACGAGCAGTACTTC. Filled out from reference TRBV5-6 and TRBJ2-7, the complete variable domain reads DAGVTQSPTHLIKTRGQQVTLRCSPKSGHDTVSWYQQALGQGPQFIFQYYEEEERQRGNFPDRFSGHQFPNYSSELNVNALLLGDSALYLCASSWGQVYEQYFGPGTRLTVT.

As to this clone: Other DNA sequences in this sample translate to the same CDR3. V is TRBV9 and J is TRBJ2-2; D remains ambiguous. Trimming took 4 bases from V and 3 from J, leaving 4 bases between them. The length of the CDR3 is 12 residues. CDR1 is SGDLS and CDR2 is YYNGEE in the germline V gene. CDR3 coding DNA: TGTGCCAGCAGCCCAGACACCGGGGAGCTGTTTTTT. Its protein is CASSPDTGELFF. The variable domain in full, with the rest retrieved from reference TRBV9 and TRBJ2-2, is DSGVTQTPKHLITATGQRVTLRCSPRSGDLSVYWYQQSLDQGLQFLIQYYNGEERAKGNILERFSAQQFPDLHSELNLSSLELGDSALYFCASSPDTGELFFGEGSRLTVL.

The rearrangement joins TRBV7-9 to TRBJ1-2, with 7 nucleotides matching TRBD1. V shed 4 bases and J 3 bases; nucleotides not matched to a gene: 11. CDR1 is SEHNR, CDR2 FQNEAQ, per germline (reference sequence). The CDR3 is made up of 16 amino acids. In nucleotides, the CDR3 is TGTGCCAGCAGCTCGAATCCTCACGGGACAGACTATGGCTACACCTTC. Protein sequence: CASSSNPHGTDYGYTF.